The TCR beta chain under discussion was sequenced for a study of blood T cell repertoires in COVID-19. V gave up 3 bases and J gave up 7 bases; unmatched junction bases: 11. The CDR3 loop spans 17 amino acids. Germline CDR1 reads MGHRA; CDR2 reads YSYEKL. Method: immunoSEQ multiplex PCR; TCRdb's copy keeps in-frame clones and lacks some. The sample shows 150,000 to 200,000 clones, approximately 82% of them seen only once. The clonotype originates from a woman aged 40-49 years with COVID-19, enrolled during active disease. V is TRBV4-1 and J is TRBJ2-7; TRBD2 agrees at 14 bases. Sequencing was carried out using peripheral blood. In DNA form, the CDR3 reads TGCGCCAGCAGCCATACCGGACTAGCGGGAGGTACGATTGAGCAGTACTTC. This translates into CASSHTGLAGGTIEQYF.